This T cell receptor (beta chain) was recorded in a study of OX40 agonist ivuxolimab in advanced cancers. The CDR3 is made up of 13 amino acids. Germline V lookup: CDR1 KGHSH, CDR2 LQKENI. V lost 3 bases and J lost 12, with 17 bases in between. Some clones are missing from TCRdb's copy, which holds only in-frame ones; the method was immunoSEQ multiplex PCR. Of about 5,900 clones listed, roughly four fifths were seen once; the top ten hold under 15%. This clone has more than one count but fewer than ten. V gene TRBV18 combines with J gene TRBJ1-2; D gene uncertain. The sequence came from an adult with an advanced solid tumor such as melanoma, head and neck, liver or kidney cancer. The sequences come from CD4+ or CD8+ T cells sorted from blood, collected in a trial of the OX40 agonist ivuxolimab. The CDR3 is CASSPISREGNTF. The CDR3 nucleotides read TGTGCCAGCTCACCGATCAGCCGGGAGGGAAACACCTTC.